The 27 T cell receptor beta chains below were found in one sample sequenced in a study of T-cell memory formation after mild COVID-19. TCRdb analysed the 5' RACE reads with MiXCR anew, one entry per CDR3 protein. Seen here are approximately 100,000 distinct CDR3 sequences, around 10% observed once, and the top ten hold roughly two fifths. Source material: PBMCs or a T cell subset sorted from them (not recorded which). The receptor source for this set is a man between 18 and 29 years old who had mild COVID-19 (a few samples of this study predate the infection). Cell type and time point are not known.

This clonotype appeared a few times. V and J are TRBV7-6 and TRBJ2-5; D is tentatively TRBD1 or TRBD2 (5 bases each). This CDR3 comprises 15 residues. Trimming took off 3 bases at V and 2 bases at J, with 13 bases between the two ends. The germline V gene encodes CDR1 SGHVS and CDR2 FNYEAQ. In nucleotides, the CDR3 is TGTGCCAGCAGCTTGATACCGGGGCTGCAAGAGACCCAGTACTTC. Its protein is CASSLIPGLQETQYF.

There are a few counts of this clonotype. The chain's CDR3 is CASSLPPTVAGGSSWQFF. DNA of the CDR3: TGTGCCAGCAGTCTTCCTCCCACAGTAGCGGGGGGGTCTTCATGGCAGTTCTTC. The V and J genes are TRBV27 and TRBJ2-1, with TRBD2 matching over 11 bases. This CDR3 spans 18 amino acids. Germline lookup yields CDR1 MNHEY and CDR2 SMNVEV (reference sequence). V lost 5 bases and J lost 12; bases outside the gene matches: 21.

The chain combines TRBV7-9 with TRBJ1-2; the D gene is possibly TRBD1 (5 bases). There are 18 residues in the CDR3. The germline V and J ends were trimmed by 5 bases and 3 bases, with 25 bases remaining between them. Looked up from germline, CDR1 is SEHNR and CDR2 is FQNEAQ (reference sequence). This CDR3 reads CASSARPGPSTEDYGYTF. CDR3 DNA: TGTGCCAGCAGCGCCCGCCCGGGACCCTCGACGGAGGACTATGGCTACACCTTC.

This clonotype was counted a few times. The chain combines TRBV9 with TRBJ2-3; D possibly corresponds to TRBD2 (6 bases). Germline V gene sequence: CDR1 SGDLS, CDR2 YYNGEE. There are 14 residues in the CDR3. The V gene lost 4 bases and the J gene lost 5 bases, with 14 bases spanning the gap. CDR3 protein: CASSRRGTGDTQYF. CDR3 DNA: TGTGCCAGCAGCAGACGGGGGACCGGAGATACGCAGTATTTT.

This clonotype was seen at least ten times. The chain combines TRBV4-1 with TRBJ2-3; weak D call: TRBD2 (6 bases). V was shortened by 1 base and J by 10 bases, with 24 bases between the two germline ends. The CDR3 extends over 17 amino acids. CDR1 MGHRA and CDR2 YSYEKL come from the germline V gene. Here the CDR3 DNA reads TGCGCCAGCAGCCAAGTGACAGCGGGTCCGCCGTCGTGGGCGCAGTATTTT. Translation: CASSQVTAGPPSWAQYF.

The V call is TRBV5-1, the J call TRBJ2-3, with 10 bases fitting TRBD2. The CDR3 covers 19 residues. J gave up 9 bases and V 2 bases, and 21 bases lay outside the gene matches. The germline gives CDR1 SGHRS, CDR2 YFSETQ. CDR3 nucleotide sequence: TGCGCCAGCAGCTTCGCAAGCGGGGGGGCCGGGGTCTTTGAACGCACGCAGTATTTT. Amino acids: CASSFASGGAGVFERTQYF.

At least ten counts were recorded for this clonotype. The rearrangement uses TRBV6-5 and TRBJ1-1, with 7 positions matching TRBD1. CDR1 is MNHEY, CDR2 SVGAGI, per germline. V trimming: 5 bases; J trimming: 5 bases; junction bases outside the gene matches: 2. CDR3 length: 12 residues. The CDR3 loop reads CASSPTGTEAFF. As DNA, the CDR3 is TGTGCCAGCAGTCCGACAGGGACTGAAGCTTTCTTT.

This clonotype was observed a single time. The chain couples TRBV7-2 to TRBJ2-7; D may be TRBD2 (6 bases). Trimming pared 5 bases from V and 4 bases from J, leaving 12 bases between. This CDR3 has 13 residues. The germline V gene encodes CDR1 SGHTA and CDR2 FQGNSA. Here the CDR3 reads CASSHFGSYEQYF. The CDR3 region has the DNA TGTGCCAGCAGCCATTTCGGGAGTTACGAGCAGTACTTC.

This chain links TRBV5-1 with TRBJ1-2; no reliable D call. The V end was cut by 2 bases, the J end by 8 bases, with 13 bases between. The CDR3 is 13 amino acids. The germline CDR1 and CDR2 sequences are SGHRS and YFSETQ. The CDR3 DNA is TGCGCCAGCAGCTTCGGACGGGAATGGGGCTACACCTTC. This sequence encodes CASSFGREWGYTF.

This clonotype was seen a few times. The rearrangement joins TRBV6-5 to TRBJ2-2; the D is unclear. The V end was cut by 7 bases, the J end by 7 bases, with 19 bases between. The CDR3 consists of 15 residues. Per the germline V gene, CDR1 is MNHEY and CDR2 is SVGAGI. CDR3 DNA sequence: TGTGCCAGCACTCCCGGACCATTAAAGGGCGGGGAGCTGTTTTTT. It translates to CASTPGPLKGGELFF.

This clonotype was observed a handful of times. This sequence joins TRBV6-2 or TRBV6-3 and TRBJ2-1, with no clear D. Germline-derived CDR1 and CDR2 are MNHEY and SVGEGT. The CDR3 has 12 residues. The V end lost 11 bases, the J end lost 9 bases, and 17 bases lay between the germline ends. DNA of the CDR3: TGTGCCTCCAAGACTCTGACTGGTGAGCAGTTCTTC. It encodes CASKTLTGEQFF.

This clonotype was counted only a few times. The gene calls are TRBV4-3 and TRBJ2-2, with D possibly TRBD1 on 5 matching bases. V lost 4 bases and J 4 bases, leaving 16 bases between the germline ends. This CDR3 contains 16 residues. Germline loops: CDR1 LGHNA, CDR2 YSLEER. The CDR3 nucleotides are TGCGCCAGCAGCCGGCTGTGGCAGGGATCCACCGGGGAGCTGTTTTTT. Amino acids: CASSRLWQGSTGELFF.

This clonotype was found a few times. This chain uses TRBV7-9 with TRBJ2-1; D possibly matches TRBD1 or TRBD2 (5 bases each). Trimming left V 6 bases short and J 5 bases short, with 20 bases between. Germline V gene sequence: CDR1 SEHNR, CDR2 FQNEAQ (reference sequence). The CDR3 consists of 16 residues. The CDR3: CASSLLTGTVNNEQFF. The CDR3, as DNA: TGTGCCAGCAGTTTACTCACCGGGACGGTCAACAATGAGCAGTTCTTC.

The chain carries TRBV27 and TRBJ1-5; unclear D gene. V was trimmed by 2 bases and J by 1 base, leaving 9 bases between them. The CDR3 length is 15 residues. Germline loops: CDR1 MNHEY, CDR2 SMNVEV (reference sequence). The CDR3 DNA reads as TGTGCCAGCAGTTTACGGGCGGCGAGCAATCAGCCCCAGCATTTT. As protein: CASSLRAASNQPQHF.

This clonotype was observed many times. This chain connects TRBV20-1 to TRBJ2-7, with TRBD1 matching 10 bases. CDR1 and CDR2 from the germline V gene are DFQATT and SNEGSKA (reference sequence). The CDR3 contains 14 residues. Unmatched junction bases numbered 5, after V lost 3 bases and J lost 3 bases. The CDR3 DNA reads TGCAGTGCTAGCCCAAGGACAGGGGGCTACGAGCAGTACTTC. Translated: CSASPRTGGYEQYF.

In DNA, the CDR3 is TGTGCCAGCAGCCCGACGGACAATCAGCCCCAGCATTTT. Amino acids: CASSPTDNQPQHF. The chain employs TRBV6-2 or TRBV6-3 and TRBJ1-5; D not resolved. The V end was cut by 6 bases, the J end by 3 bases, with 9 bases between. Germline assignment: CDR1 MNHEY and CDR2 SVGEGT. This CDR3 comprises 13 residues.

The sample holds many counts of this clonotype. The gene calls are TRBV6-1 and TRBJ2-3, with 15 bases that match TRBD2. Germline V gene sequence: CDR1 MNHNS, CDR2 SASEGT. The V segment lost 1 base and the J segment 4 bases; nucleotides outside the gene matches: 0. The CDR3 sequence is 16 residues long. CDR3 DNA sequence: TGTGCCAGCAGTGAAGGGACTAGCGGGGGGGCAGATACGCAGTATTTT. It is translated as CASSEGTSGGADTQYF.

This clonotype was seen repeatedly, ten times or more. The chain employs TRBV9 and TRBJ1-5; 8 bases are a match to TRBD1. Per the germline V gene, CDR1 is SGDLS and CDR2 is YYNGEE. V shed 3 bases, J shed 3 bases, and the junction held 2 bases outside the gene matches. This CDR3 comprises 14 residues. Written as DNA, the CDR3 is TGTGCCAGCAGCGCGACAGGGGCCAATCAGCCCCAGCATTTT. This encodes CASSATGANQPQHF.

This clonotype has ten or more counts. V is TRBV4-3 and J is TRBJ2-7; D tentatively fits TRBD1 or TRBD2 (5 bases each). There are 15 residues in the CDR3. The V gene's germline CDR1 is LGHNA and CDR2 YSLEER. Trimming removed 4 bases at V and 0 bases at J, with 13 bases between. As DNA, the CDR3 is TGCGCCAGCAGCCTAGGGGACCGCGGCTCCTACGAGCAGTACTTC. Its translation: CASSLGDRGSYEQYF.

V and J are TRBV6-2 or TRBV6-3 and TRBJ2-1, with D perhaps matching TRBD2 (6 bases). The ends were cut back, 8 bases at V and 15 bases at J, with 14 bases in the middle. The CDR3 contains 10 residues. Germline values: CDR1 MNHEY, CDR2 SVGEGT. The chain's CDR3 is CASWLLAMFF. The CDR3 DNA sequence: TGTGCCAGCTGGCTTCTAGCGATGTTCTTC.

This clonotype came up many times. The rearrangement links TRBV6-5 to TRBJ2-6; D is perhaps TRBD1 or TRBD2 (5 bases each). This CDR3 region has 17 residues. V was clipped by 0 bases and J by 2 bases, with 11 bases between them. Germline V gene data show CDR1 as MNHEY and CDR2 as SVGAGI. CDR3 DNA sequence: TGTGCCAGCAGTTACTCGGGACGGACTCCTGGGGCCAACGTCCTGACTTTC. As protein: CASSYSGRTPGANVLTF.

This clonotype turned up a few times. The J gene is TRBJ1-2, the V gene TRBV4-1; D not resolved. The germline V gene encodes CDR1 MGHRA and CDR2 YSYEKL. Trimming removed 0 bases from V and 5 bases from J, with 4 bases in between. The CDR3 runs 12 residues. This chain's CDR3 is CASSQEGYGYTF. CDR3 DNA sequence: TGCGCCAGCAGCCAAGAGGGGTATGGCTACACCTTC.

This clonotype was observed a few times. The chain joins TRBV7-9 to TRBJ2-2, with D possibly matching TRBD2 (6 bases). The length of the CDR3 is 18 residues. Germline CDR1 and CDR2: SEHNR and FQNEAQ (reference sequence). V lost 4 bases and J lost 5, with 23 bases in between. CDR3: CASSSPTQTGLWTGELFF. CDR3 sequence (DNA): TGTGCCAGCAGCTCACCGACTCAAACGGGACTCTGGACCGGGGAGCTGTTTTTT.

The chain joins TRBV5-1 to TRBJ2-1; TRBD2 aligns across 9 bases. In germline, CDR1 is SGHRS, CDR2 YFSETQ. The CDR3 runs to 16 residues. The V and J ends lost 2 bases and 9 bases, in that order; junction bases with no gene match: 12. CDR3 DNA sequence: TGCGCCAGCAGCTTAGCTAGCGGGGTTATCAGGAGTGAGCAGTTCTTC. Residues: CASSLASGVIRSEQFF.

This chain uses TRBV12-3 or TRBV12-4 with TRBJ2-5, with a weak D call TRBD2 (5 bases). This CDR3 comprises 13 residues. Trimming took 6 bases from V and 1 from J, leaving 9 bases between them. This chain's CDR3 is CASRRDPQETQYF. The CDR3 DNA is TGTGCCAGCAGGAGGGATCCCCAAGAGACCCAGTACTTC.

This clonotype appeared many times. The V and J genes are TRBV4-3 and TRBJ2-3, with 7 bases that match TRBD2. Germline V gene lookup returns CDR1 LGHNA and CDR2 YSLEER. Trimming at V came to 0 bases and at J to 5 bases, leaving 11 bases not matched to a gene. The CDR3 has 17 residues. CDR3 in amino acids: CASSQDLGGLAGDTQYF. The CDR3 coding sequence is TGCGCCAGCAGCCAAGATCTAGGTGGCTTAGCGGGAGATACGCAGTATTTT.

The chain is built from TRBV7-9 and TRBJ2-4; D could derive from TRBD1 or TRBD2 (5 bases each). Germline CDR1 reads SEHNR; CDR2 reads FQNEAQ (reference sequence). The CDR3 is 14 amino acids. Between the trimmed V and J ends, which lost 8 bases and 0 bases, there was a span of 11 bases. The chain's CDR3 is CASGGLVAKNIQYF. The CDR3 nucleotides read TGTGCCAGCGGGGGTTTGGTAGCCAAAAACATTCAGTACTTC. The full variable domain, completed using reference TRBV7-9 and TRBJ2-4, is DTGVSQNPRHKITKRGQNVTFRCDPISEHNRLYWYRQTLGQGPEFLTYFQNEAQLEKSRLLSDRFSAERPKGSFSTLEIQRTEQGDSAMYLCASGGLVAKNIQYFGAGTRLSVL.